Shown below are 9 T cell receptor beta chains from a single sample sequenced in a study of shared clonotypes between healthy human individuals (TCRdb year 2020). CD8 naive samples were CD45RO-negative cells positively selected for CCR7, giving a CD45RA+CCR7+ population that excluded TemRA cells. The library relied on the immunoSEQ multiplex PCR assay. TCRdb holds this immuneACCESS table with in-frame rearrangements only. Some clones are missing; in checked studies, unresolved V genes explain under half, and the rest has no known cause. Counted in this sample were roughly 810,000 clones; approximately 97% of them appeared once. The leading ten clones occupy about 0.25% of the sample. Specimen: naive CD8+ T cells sorted from blood. The cell subset or site tag for this specimen amounts to: CD45RA+CCR7+. The receptor set was obtained from a man aged 30-40 years in good health.

The chain carries TRBV27 and TRBJ2-7; TRBD2 matches 9 bases. This CDR3 is built from 15 residues. Losses at the gene ends were 4 bases for V and 4 bases for J; bases not matched to a gene: 8. Per the germline V gene, CDR1 is MNHEY and CDR2 is SMNVEV (reference sequence). In nucleotides, the CDR3 is TGTGCCAGCAGTTCCTGGCTAGCGGGAAGTTACGAGCAGTACTTC. Amino acid sequence: CASSSWLAGSYEQYF.

The rearrangement uses TRBV7-9 and TRBJ2-3; maybe TRBD2 (6 bases). Looked up from germline, CDR1 is SEHNR and CDR2 is FQNEAQ (reference sequence). This CDR3 region has 16 residues. V lost 5 bases and J lost 6, with 21 bases in between. The CDR3 region has the DNA TGTGCCAGCAGCCGGCCTAGCGAGCCAGGCGGGGATACGCAGTATTTT. It specifies CASSRPSEPGGDTQYF.

In the case of this clone: The same CDR3 can be traced to other DNA sequences in this sample. The CDR3 here is CASSYAGSTDTQYF. Here the CDR3 DNA reads TGTGCCAGCAGTTATGCGGGTTCCACAGATACGCAGTATTTT. The chain has TRBV6-5 and TRBJ2-3; D perhaps matches TRBD2 (5 bases). Germline V gene lookup returns CDR1 MNHEY and CDR2 SVGAGI. Trimming left V 3 bases short and J 2 bases short, with 9 bases between. The CDR3 has 14 residues.

This rearrangement joins TRBV27 to TRBJ2-7; TRBD1 agrees at 10 bases. The V gene's germline CDR1 is MNHEY and CDR2 SMNVEV (reference sequence). CDR3 length: 14 amino acids. The trim removed 5 bases at V and 7 bases at J, leaving 8 bases unmatched. Here the CDR3 DNA reads TGTGCCAGCAGTCCAGGGACAGGGGAGTGGGAGCAGTACTTC. This encodes CASSPGTGEWEQYF.

The genes are TRBV27 and TRBJ2-7; TRBD1 might be the D (5 bases). V lost 2 bases and J 7 bases, leaving 15 bases between the germline ends. In germline, CDR1 is MNHEY, CDR2 SMNVEV (reference sequence). CDR3 length: 14 amino acids. Here the CDR3 DNA reads TGTGCCAGCAGTTTAAAAGGGGATTGGGGAGAGCAGTACTTC. This encodes CASSLKGDWGEQYF.

The gene calls are TRBV6-1 and TRBJ2-7; D is unresolved. V was cut by 2 bases and J by 0 bases, with 11 bases left in between. This CDR3 is 15 amino acids long. Germline V CDR1 and CDR2: MNHNS, SASEGT. The CDR3 protein is CASSELKWSSYEQYF. CDR3 DNA: TGTGCCAGCAGTGAACTGAAATGGAGCTCCTACGAGCAGTACTTC.

This clone was counted between two and nine times. The chain has TRBV18 and TRBJ2-2; D possibly corresponds to TRBD1 (6 bases). Per the germline V gene, CDR1 is KGHSH and CDR2 is LQKENI. V shed 4 bases and J shed 0 bases, with 12 bases lying between them. The CDR3 runs to 16 residues. CDR3 residues: CASSQEQGPNTGELFF. The CDR3, as DNA: TGTGCCAGCTCACAAGAACAGGGCCCGAACACCGGGGAGCTGTTTTTT.

The V call is TRBV10-3, the J call TRBJ2-7; the match to TRBD2 covers 9 bases. CDR3 length: 15 residues. V trimming: 3 bases; J trimming: 0 bases; junction bases outside the gene matches: 3. The germline V gene has CDR1 ENHRY and CDR2 SYGVKD. CDR3 amino acids: CAISDLSGSSYEQYF. Written as DNA, the CDR3 is TGTGCCATCAGTGACCTTAGCGGGAGCTCCTACGAGCAGTACTTC.

The chain combines TRBV4-1 with TRBJ2-1; D is possibly TRBD2 (6 bases). The CDR3 is made up of 17 amino acids. CDR1 MGHRA and CDR2 YSYEKL come from the germline V gene. Trimming took off 1 base at V and 0 bases at J, with 13 bases between the two ends. DNA for the CDR3: TGCGCCAGCAGCCAAGTTCCCGGCGGGGCCTCCTACAATGAGCAGTTCTTC. It specifies CASSQVPGGASYNEQFF.